A selection of T cell receptor beta chains follows, all from one sample in a study of shared clonotypes between healthy human individuals. The assay was immunoSEQ multiplex PCR, and TCRdb's table has in-frame clones only and misses some. Among roughly 2,500,000 clones, approximately 93% were seen once, and the ten largest hold roughly 0.36%. The source material was naive CD4+ T cells from PBMCs. Receptors originate from a man aged 18 to 30 in good health. Some clones in this sample may be carry-over from other donors' samples. Both conserved end residues are part of each CDR3. D genes are given only for firm matches. A clone size is listed for some rows: how often the clone was seen (once, few, many), or a class if it is expanded.

TRBV11-2,NA,16,TRBD2,TRBJ2-3,TGTGCCAGCAGCCTCCTAGCGGGAGGAATGACAGATACGCAGTATTTT,CASSLLAGGMTDTQYF
TRBV14,NA,15,NA,TRBJ2-3,TGTGCCAGCAGCCAAGACCACAGGGATCCAGATACGCAGTATTTT,CASSQDHRDPDTQYF
TRBV4-3,NA,14,NA,TRBJ1-6,TGCGCCAGCAGCCCCTCAGGGATTCGTTCACCCCTCCACTTT,CASSPSGIRSPLHF
TRBV5-1,NA,13,NA,TRBJ2-1,TGCGCCAGCAGCTCCTTAGCCCCCAATGAGCAGTTCTTC,CASSSLAPNEQFF
TRBV2,few,12,NA,TRBJ1-2,TGTGCCAGCAGCGAGCAATGGGATGGCTACACCTTC,CASSEQWDGYTF
TRBV4-1,NA,19,TRBD2,TRBJ2-6,TGCGCCAGCAGCCAAGCACCCCGTAGCGGGAGATCTGGGGCCAACGTCCTGACTTTC,CASSQAPRSGRSGANVLTF
TRBV27,NA,14,TRBD1,TRBJ1-1,TGTGCCAGCCACCCGGGACAGGCCTTATCTGAAGCTTTCTTT,CASHPGQALSEAFF
TRBV28,NA,13,NA,TRBJ1-2,TGTGCCAGCAGTTTCCAGGGCCCAAACGGCTACACCTTC,CASSFQGPNGYTF
TRBV25-1,NA,13,NA,TRBJ2-1,TGTGCCAGCAGCGGGACTCGCAACAATGAGCAGTTCTTC,CASSGTRNNEQFF
TRBV7-2,NA,13,NA,TRBJ2-1,TGTGCCAGCAGCTTAGATAACACGGGGGTCAAGTTCTTC,CASSLDNTGVKFF
TRBV5-1,NA,15,NA,TRBJ2-1,TGCGCCAGCAGCTTGTTAACAGGGCAGTACAATGAGCAGTTCTTC,CASSLLTGQYNEQFF
TRBV29-1,NA,12,NA,TRBJ2-5,TGCAGCGTGGGGACGCCGCGGGAGACCCAGTACTTC,CSVGTPRETQYF
TRBV7-2,NA,14,NA,TRBJ2-5,TGTGCCAGCAGCTTAGGGCGGGGCGAAGAGACCCAGTACTTC,CASSLGRGEETQYF
TRBV6-1,NA,14,TRBD1,TRBJ2-1,TGTGCCAGCACTCGACAGGGCGGGCGAGGTGAGCAGTTCTTC,CASTRQGGRGEQFF
TRBV7-2,NA,19,NA,TRBJ2-7,TGTGCCAGCAGGTACCGGGCAGCGCCTGGTGGGAAAAGGGACTACGAGCAGTACTTC,CASRYRAAPGGKRDYEQYF
TRBV18,NA,16,TRBD1,TRBJ1-2,TGTGCCAGCTCACCACGGGACAGGCCGAGGTTATATGGCTACACCTTC,CASSPRDRPRLYGYTF
TRBV19,NA,13,TRBD1,TRBJ1-2,TGTGCCAGTAGTCCCGAGGACAGGCTCGGCTACACCTTC,CASSPEDRLGYTF
TRBV5-1,NA,15,TRBD1,TRBJ2-3,TGCGCCAGCAGGTTGAGGACAGGGGGCGAAGATACGCAGTATTTT,CASRLRTGGEDTQYF
TRBV10-3,NA,14,NA,TRBJ2-7,TGTGCCATCAGTCGACAGGCGAGCTCCTACGAGCAGTACTTC,CAISRQASSYEQYF
TRBV7-8,NA,15,NA,TRBJ1-5,TGTGCCAGCAGCACAAAGGGCACAGGCAATCAGCCCCAGCATTTT,CASSTKGTGNQPQHF
TRBV6-6,NA,15,NA,TRBJ2-2,TGTGCCAGCAGTTACGGTAACCCGAACACCGGGGAGCTGTTTTTT,CASSYGNPNTGELFF
TRBV7-9,NA,14,NA,TRBJ1-4,TGTGCCAGCAGCTGGGGGGGAACTAATGAAAAACTGTTTTTT,CASSWGGTNEKLFF
TRBV5-1,NA,14,NA,TRBJ2-3,TGCGCCAGCAGCCAAGCGGAGAGCACAGATACGCAGTATTTT,CASSQAESTDTQYF
TRBV7-2,NA,17,TRBD2,TRBJ2-1,TGTGCCAGCAGCCCACGGACTAGCGGGACAGGCTACAATGAGCAGTTCTTC,CASSPRTSGTGYNEQFF
TRBV7-8,NA,14,NA,TRBJ2-4,TGTGCCAGCAGCTTACCGGCTGGTGGGAACATTCAGTACTTC,CASSLPAGGNIQYF
TRBV5-1,NA,16,TRBD2,TRBJ2-1,TGCGCCAGCAGCGTCCTAGCGGGAAGCTCCTACAATGAGCAGTTCTTC,CASSVLAGSSYNEQFF
TRBV19,NA,15,NA,TRBJ1-5,TGTGCCAGTAGTATAGGGGCAGGGCTCAATCAGCCCCAGCATTTT,CASSIGAGLNQPQHF
TRBV6-4,NA,16,NA,TRBJ2-7,TGTGCCAGCAGGGAGGGGGGGGCCGCCTCCCTCTACGAGCAGTACTTC,CASREGGAASLYEQYF
TRBV6-1,NA,15,TRBD2,TRBJ2-5,TGTGCCAGCCACCAGACCCTAGCGGGACAAGAGACCCAGTACTTC,CASHQTLAGQETQYF
TRBV2,once,13,NA,TRBJ2-7,TGTGCCAGCCAGGGACAATTCTCCTACGAGCAGTACTTC,CASQGQFSYEQYF
TRBV5-5,NA,15,TRBD1,TRBJ1-3,TGTGCCAGCAGCTCGGACAGGGCGTACGGAAACACCATATATTTT,CASSSDRAYGNTIYF
TRBV28,NA,15,TRBD1,TRBJ1-2,TGTGCCAGCAGTTTGGGACAGGGGGGAGGCTATGGCTACACCTTC,CASSLGQGGGYGYTF
TRBV19,NA,15,NA,TRBJ2-3,TGTGCCAGCCAGCGGGATACAGGGCCCACAGATACGCAGTATTTT,CASQRDTGPTDTQYF
TRBV7-2,NA,15,NA,TRBJ2-2,TGTGCCAGCAGCACCGGGACGTCGTCCACCGGGGAGCTGTTTTTT,CASSTGTSSTGELFF
TRBV7-9,NA,14,TRBD1,TRBJ2-3,TGTGCCAGCAGCCAGGACAGGGAGACAGATACGCAGTATTTT,CASSQDRETDTQYF
TRBV19,once,19,NA,TRBJ2-7,TGTGCCAGTAGTATTCATGATATACCGGGCCAACCATTGCGCTACGAGCAGTACTTC,CASSIHDIPGQPLRYEQYF
TRBV7-3,NA,16,TRBD1,TRBJ2-2,TGTGCCAGCAGCTCTGGGACAGGGTCCCATACCGGGGAGCTGTTTTTT,CASSSGTGSHTGELFF
TRBV4-1,NA,13,NA,TRBJ1-2,TGCGCCAGCAGCCCACCGACAGGAGGCGGCTACACCTTC,CASSPPTGGGYTF
TRBV19,NA,14,NA,TRBJ2-7,TGTGCCACCATGGGACCGTCAAGCTCCTACGAGCAGTACTTC,CATMGPSSSYEQYF
TRBV2,NA,13,NA,TRBJ1-1,TGTGCCAGCAGAGATCAGGGGAACACTGAAGCTTTCTTT,CASRDQGNTEAFF
TRBV6-5,NA,15,TRBD2,TRBJ2-7,TGTGCCAGCAGTCCACTATGGACTAGCTCCTACGAGCAGTACTTC,CASSPLWTSSYEQYF
TRBV6-5,NA,13,NA,TRBJ2-7,TGTGCCAGCAGCCGGTCAGCCTCCTACGAGCAGTACTTC,CASSRSASYEQYF
TRBV2,NA,15,TRBD1,TRBJ2-5,TGTGCCAGCAGCCCCGAGACAGGGGGCGTCGAGACCCAGTACTTC,CASSPETGGVETQYF
TRBV18,NA,14,NA,TRBJ1-4,TGTGCCAGCTCCCTCACGGGAGTTAATGAAAAACTGTTTTTT,CASSLTGVNEKLFF
TRBV27,NA,17,TRBD2,TRBJ2-5,TGTGCCAGCAGGTCTCTAGCTATAGCGGGATATCAAGAGACCCAGTACTTC,CASRSLAIAGYQETQYF
TRBV19,once,15,NA,TRBJ2-2,TGTGCCAGTAGTATCTTAGCAGGGGCAACCGGGGAGCTGTTTTTT,CASSILAGATGELFF
TRBV27,once,17,TRBD2,TRBJ2-3,TGTGCCAGCAGTTTTTTCCCTAGCGGGAGTTTGGCAGATACGCAGTATTTT,CASSFFPSGSLADTQYF
TRBV7-6,NA,17,NA,TRBJ2-1,TGTGCCAGCAGCTTATCGCCGGGAGGACAGGATCGCAATGAGCAGTTCTTC,CASSLSPGGQDRNEQFF
TRBV6-9,NA,14,NA,TRBJ2-5,TGTGCCAGCAGTTATACACCTCTCGAGATGGCCCAGTACTTC,CASSYTPLEMAQYF
TRBV14,NA,14,NA,TRBJ2-5,TGTGCCAGCAGCCAAGGAAGGGGCTTTGTGACCCAGTACTTC,CASSQGRGFVTQYF
TRBV30,once,14,NA,TRBJ2-5,TGTGCCTGGAGTGTACTTGGCTTCGGGGAGACCCAGTACTTC,CAWSVLGFGETQYF
TRBV5-1,NA,15,TRBD1,TRBJ2-7,TGCGCCAGCAGCCCCCCCAGGACAGGGGGCTACGAGCAGTACTTC,CASSPPRTGGYEQYF
TRBV7-3,NA,14,NA,TRBJ2-7,TGTGCCAGCAGCTTTGGTACCCCGTTTTACGAGCAGTACTTC,CASSFGTPFYEQYF
TRBV5-1,NA,15,TRBD2,TRBJ2-3,TGCGCCAGCAGTTCTGGACTAGCTGGCACAGATACGCAGTATTTT,CASSSGLAGTDTQYF
TRBV10-2,NA,13,TRBD1,TRBJ1-4,TGCGCCAGCGGGGGACAGCTTAATGAAAAACTGTTTTTT,CASGGQLNEKLFF
TRBV6-1,once,18,TRBD1,TRBJ1-1,TGTGCCAGCAGTGGGGGGTCCGGGACAGGTAACATGAACACTGAAGCTTTCTTT,CASSGGSGTGNMNTEAFF
TRBV7-2,NA,14,NA,TRBJ2-3,TGTGCCAGCAGCTTAGCCAGGGGCACAGATACGCAGTATTTT,CASSLARGTDTQYF
TRBV28,NA,13,NA,TRBJ2-5,TGTGCCAGCAGTCGCCCGATCCCAGAGACCCAGTACTTC,CASSRPIPETQYF
TRBV7-9,NA,18,TRBD2,TRBJ2-2,TGTGCCAGCAGCTTAGTTAGTCTAGCGGGAGTGAACACCGGGGAGCTGTTTTTT,CASSLVSLAGVNTGELFF
TRBV5-1,NA,14,NA,TRBJ2-1,TGCGCCAGCAGCTTGGTCGGCACCTCCAATGAGCAGTTCTTC,CASSLVGTSNEQFF